This entry concerns a single T cell receptor (beta chain). Its binding antigen is unknown. Base qualities are not provided; no much larger clone lies one nucleotide away. The sample comes from a study of blood T cells in healthy people across ages (dated by TCRdb to 2015 to 2017). With respect to the entire study: In model experiments, template switching captured about one uniquely barcoded TCR beta cDNA molecule for every two T cells. The study measured age-related changes in TCR beta repertoire diversity using deep sequencing normalized with unique cDNA molecular identifiers. Donors were grouped into four age groups: young (average roughly 17 years), middle-aged (less than 40), aged (around 56) and long-lived (about 90). Donors of different ages were randomly distributed across sequencing lanes to avoid experimental bias. Two additional independent replicas of 1 million unique cDNA reads from the same blood draw were analyzed for two donors (one aged 18 to 30 and one aged 80 or older). General conclusions and limits of the study: The percentage of naive T cells measured by flow cytometry correlated strongly with observed TCR beta diversity. Because donor CMV infection status was unknown, age-related changes in expanded clonotypes were potentially confounded. Compared with the aged group, the long-lived group had more naive CD4+ T cells, fewer expanded clones and increased TCR diversity, suggesting age selection. Since profiling was done on bulk unsorted PBMCs, naive and antigen-experienced compartments could not be conclusively compared. Estimates of total diversity based on one million sequenced T cells were considered lower bounds and underestimates. As age increased, observed TCR beta diversity per million T cells dropped in a roughly linear way, and a significant reduction was already evident by age about 40.

Systemically healthy Caucasian individuals from Russia, 35 to 40 in total and aged about 6 to 100 years, were included as donors. Approximately 10 milliliters of peripheral blood were collected from each donor into EDTA-treated Vacutainer tubes. PBMCs were isolated by Ficoll-Paque density-gradient centrifugation, with at least 6 million obtained per sample. Total RNA was extracted from PBMCs with Trizol reagent, with at least 6 micrograms obtained per sample. Naive CD45RAhigh/CD27high T cell percentages were measured by flow cytometry on a PBMC aliquot from every donor. Libraries were prepared through 5' RACE. TCRdb names Illumina HiSeq 2500 as the instrument used. The second PCR ran for roughly 7 to 12 cycles and used a J-beta primer mix along with a sample-barcoded 5' primer. A template-switch 5' adaptor carrying 12 random nucleotides introduced a unique molecular identifier onto each TCR beta cDNA molecule. Each sample yielded at least 2.5 million CDR3-containing paired-end reads. First-strand cDNA synthesis was performed from all RNA using the Mint cDNA synthesis kit, with priming by a TRBC-specific oligonucleotide. After uracil-DNA glycosylase treatment, a first 18-cycle PCR used universal primers M1SS and BC2_uni_R on all cDNA. In the authors' own workflow: For normalization, 1 million high-quality reads were randomly selected from each sample, with every read carrying a distinct molecular identifier. Instead of being binned into consensus sequences, reads with shared molecular identifiers were discarded. MiTCR, with a Q25 quality threshold and the strictest error-elimination algorithm, was used for CDR3 identification, clonotype clustering and error correction. A nonparametric unseen species model using Euler transformation provided a lower-bound estimate of total TCR beta diversity. Clones were called with MiXCR by TCRdb after fastp trimmed the public reads at Q25, and only in-frame beta chains were retained. Every CDR3 protein is listed once, alongside the most common genes and DNA of its rows. These V and J calls rely on TCRdb rather than the paper's analysis. Recorded for this sample are 1.5 million to 2 million distinct CDR3 sequences; approximately 28% of them occurred a single time. The ten largest clones represent 7.7% of the sample.

The material sequenced was blood. This TCR came from a woman aged 25 to 45 in good health.

The CDR3 protein is CASSQTKYEQFF. The DNA is TGCGCCAGCAGCCAAACTAAATATGAGCAGTTCTTC. Here the chain combines TRBV4-1 and TRBJ2-1, with no confident D gene call. V is pared back by 2 bases and J by 8 bases, with 7 bases lying between the germline termini. The CDR3 sequence holds 12 residues, the cysteine and phenylalanine included. Only CDR3 DNA is held: 36 bases, read in frame from base 1. For CDR1 and CDR2, the germline V gene lists MGHRA and YSYEKL.